Listed here are 27 T cell receptor beta chains from one sample, sequenced in a study of blood T cell repertoires in COVID-19 (dated by TCRdb to between 2020 and 2021). The protocol used for the library was the immunoSEQ multiplex PCR assay. This immuneACCESS table, as held by TCRdb, lists in-frame sequences with V and J called but not all clones. Of the missing ones, under half trace to an unresolved V gene in checked studies; the others have no known cause. This sample is represented by about 270,000 clones; approximately 91% of them were singletons. Jointly, the top ten make up approximately 2.5% of the sample. The sequenced sample was PBMCs or T cells enriched from blood (not recorded which). The receptors here all came from a woman between 40 and 50 years old with acute COVID-19.

The chain is built from TRBV25-1 and TRBJ2-7; TRBD1 matches at 10 bases. V was pared by 5 bases and J by 5 bases, with 6 bases of the junction left unmatched. The CDR3 covers 14 residues. Germline CDR1 is MGHDK and CDR2 is SYGVNS. The CDR3 spells CASSPGQGRDEQYF. The CDR3 nucleotides are TGTGCCAGCAGTCCGGGACAGGGGCGTGACGAGCAGTACTTC.

This clone showed up just once. The J gene is TRBJ1-4, the V gene TRBV14, with a tentative D call TRBD1 (6 bases). Germline V gene lookup returns CDR1 SGHDN and CDR2 FVKESK. V was clipped by 3 bases and J by 3 bases, with 14 bases between them. The CDR3 has 16 amino acids. CDR3 region: CASSHYGQWANEKLFF. Written as DNA, the CDR3 is TGTGCCAGCAGCCATTACGGACAGTGGGCTAATGAAAAACTGTTTTTT.

This clone came up once. The V call is TRBV9, the J call TRBJ2-1; 9 nucleotides agree with TRBD1. This CDR3 is built from 13 residues. From germline, CDR1 is SGDLS and CDR2 YYNGEE. The J segment lost 15 bases and the V segment lost 0 bases, leaving 7 bases of the junction unmatched. CDR3 loop: CASSVDPLDRGFF. In DNA, the CDR3 is TGTGCCAGCAGCGTAGATCCCCTGGACAGGGGGTTCTTC.

The chain links TRBV9 to TRBJ2-3; 8 bases match TRBD2. The CDR3 is made up of 16 amino acids. V shed 2 bases, J shed 2 bases, and the junction held 7 bases outside the gene matches. Germline CDR1 reads SGDLS; CDR2 reads YYNGEE. This chain's CDR3 is CASSVSAGEVTDTQYF. In DNA, the CDR3 is TGTGCCAGCAGCGTGTCAGCGGGAGAGGTCACAGATACGCAGTATTTT. The complete variable domain, with remaining parts taken from reference TRBV9 and TRBJ2-3, reads DSGVTQTPKHLITATGQRVTLRCSPRSGDLSVYWYQQSLDQGLQFLIQYYNGEERAKGNILERFSAQQFPDLHSELNLSSLELGDSALYFCASSVSAGEVTDTQYFGPGTRLTVL.

Concerning this clone itself: Other DNA sequences in this sample translate to the same CDR3. The chain carries TRBV5-1 and TRBJ2-7, with D tentatively TRBD2 (5 bases). The ends were cut back, 2 bases at V and 3 bases at J, with 12 bases in the middle. The CDR3 loop spans 14 amino acids. Germline V gene sequence: CDR1 SGHRS, CDR2 YFSETQ. CDR3: CASSLGSGNYEQYF. The CDR3 coding sequence is TGCGCCAGCAGCTTAGGCTCGGGAAACTACGAGCAGTACTTC.

This clone appeared once. The chain combines TRBV3-1 (or the pseudogene TRBV3-2) with TRBJ2-5, with a tentative D call TRBD2 (6 bases). The CDR3 is made up of 14 amino acids. Germline values: CDR1 LGHDT, CDR2 YNNKEL (reference sequence). V was cut by 9 bases and J by 4 bases, with 18 bases left in between. This CDR3 reads CASTPIAALETQYF. The CDR3 DNA sequence: TGTGCCAGTACTCCAATAGCGGCTTTAGAGACCCAGTACTTC.

This clone has just one count. V is TRBV7-9 and J is TRBJ1-2; TRBD1 matches 8 bases. The CDR3 is made up of 15 amino acids. CDR1 SEHNR and CDR2 FQNEAQ come from the germline V gene (reference sequence). Unmatched junction bases numbered 8, after V lost 5 bases and J lost 3 bases. CDR3 in DNA: TGTGCCAGCAGCGGAGCCCTGACAGGGGACTATGGCTACACCTTC. It specifies CASSGALTGDYGYTF. The full variable domain, its missing parts supplied by reference TRBV7-9 and TRBJ1-2, is DTGVSQNPRHKITKRGQNVTFRCDPISEHNRLYWYRQTLGQGPEFLTYFQNEAQLEKSRLLSDRFSAERPKGSFSTLEIQRTEQGDSAMYLCASSGALTGDYGYTFGSGTRLTVV.

This chain links TRBV6-5 with TRBJ1-2; TRBD1 might be the D (5 bases). This CDR3 has 13 amino acids. The V end was cut by 7 bases, the J end by 8 bases, with 17 bases between. CDR1 is MNHEY and CDR2 is SVGAGI in the germline V gene. As DNA, the CDR3 is TGTGCCAGCACCGGGACTCCTAACGGGGGCTACACCTTC. Translation gives CASTGTPNGGYTF.

The rearrangement uses TRBV18 and TRBJ2-1, with 12 bases matching TRBD2. Germline V gives CDR1 KGHSH, CDR2 LQKENI. The CDR3 loop spans 18 amino acids. Unmatched junction bases numbered 7, after V lost 4 bases and J lost 0 bases. CDR3 in amino acids: CASSLRTSGESSYNEQFF. CDR3 in DNA: TGTGCCAGCTCACTCCGGACTAGCGGGGAGAGCTCCTACAATGAGCAGTTCTTC.

The chain uses TRBV28 and TRBJ1-2; no definite D call. Germline V gene sequence: CDR1 MDHEN, CDR2 SYDVKM. The CDR3 is made up of 13 amino acids. V lost 6 bases, J lost 0 bases, and 8 bases lay in between. The CDR3 spells CASSTTANYGYTF. CDR3 in DNA: TGTGCCAGCAGCACCACAGCTAACTATGGCTACACCTTC.

The chain carries TRBV15 and TRBJ1-2, with D maybe TRBD1 (6 bases). Germline values: CDR1 LNHNV, CDR2 YYDKDF (reference sequence). Trimming pared 0 bases from V and 6 bases from J, leaving 14 bases between. The CDR3 consists of 15 residues. The CDR3 loop reads CATSRDPRGGHGYTF. CDR3 coding DNA: TGTGCCACCAGCAGAGACCCCAGGGGCGGCCATGGCTACACCTTC. The full variable domain, in which reference TRBV15 and TRBJ1-2 provide the parts outside the CDR3, is DAMVIQNPRYQVTQFGKPVTLSCSQTLNHNVMYWYQQKSSQAPKLLFHYYDKDFNNEADTPDNFQSRRPNTSFCFLDIRSPGLGDTAMYLCATSRDPRGGHGYTFGSGTRLTVV.

The genes are TRBV5-6 and TRBJ1-2; D is ambiguous. The CDR3 is made up of 13 amino acids. V shed 4 bases and J shed 5 bases, with 12 bases lying between them. Germline CDR1 is SGHDT and CDR2 is YYEEEE. The CDR3 nucleotides read TGTGCCAGCAGCCGTGGAGGGTCGTATGGCTACACCTTC. Protein sequence: CASSRGGSYGYTF.

V is TRBV6-6 and J is TRBJ2-7, with D maybe TRBD2 (6 bases). V lost 6 bases, J lost 0 bases, and 12 bases lay in between. The CDR3 loop spans 14 amino acids. Germline assignment: CDR1 MNHNY and CDR2 SVGAGI (reference sequence). CDR3 sequence: CASRDAGNSYEQYF. The CDR3 DNA follows: TGTGCCAGCAGAGACGCGGGGAACTCCTACGAGCAGTACTTC.

The gene calls are TRBV2 and TRBJ1-6; D might be TRBD1 (5 bases). V was clipped by 6 bases and J by 10 bases, with 16 bases between them. The germline CDR1 and CDR2 sequences are SNHLY and FYNNEI. The CDR3 sequence is 14 residues long. The CDR3 reads CASRAGTGDSPLHF. In DNA form, the CDR3 reads TGTGCCAGCAGGGCCGGGACGGGAGACTCACCCCTCCACTTT.

V usage is TRBV20-1 and J usage is TRBJ2-1; TRBD2 agrees at 12 bases. The CDR3 has 15 amino acids. Germline V gene lookup returns CDR1 DFQATT and CDR2 SNEGSKA (reference sequence). V lost 3 bases to trimming and J lost 8 bases; unmatched junction nucleotides: 8. CDR3 amino acids: CSASSLAGGVDEQFF. The CDR3 coding sequence is TGCAGTGCTAGTTCGCTAGCGGGAGGGGTGGATGAGCAGTTCTTC.

This clone turned up a few times. This chain joins TRBV18 and TRBJ2-2; the match to TRBD2 covers 10 bases. The trim removed 5 bases at V and 6 bases at J, leaving 6 bases unmatched. The CDR3 runs 15 residues. Germline loops: CDR1 KGHSH, CDR2 LQKENI. This CDR3 is CASSTGLASAGELFF. The CDR3 nucleotides read TGTGCCAGCTCAACGGGACTAGCGTCGGCCGGGGAGCTGTTTTTT.

V and J are TRBV5-1 and TRBJ1-6, with D maybe TRBD1 (6 bases). The CDR3 is 14 amino acids. V was cut by 3 bases and J by 5 bases, with 9 bases left in between. Germline V gene lookup returns CDR1 SGHRS and CDR2 YFSETQ. The CDR3 nucleotides are TGCGCCAGCAGCTCACAGGGAGATAATTCACCCCTCCACTTT. Protein product: CASSSQGDNSPLHF.

The V call is TRBV3-1 (or the pseudogene TRBV3-2), the J call TRBJ1-2, with 8 bases that match TRBD1. Germline loops: CDR1 LGHDT, CDR2 YNNKEL (reference sequence). This CDR3 comprises 15 residues. V was clipped by 2 bases and J by 5 bases; unmatched bases: 7. CDR3: CASSQLSGGKYGYTF. The CDR3 nucleotides are TGTGCCAGCAGCCAACTCTCAGGGGGCAAGTATGGCTACACCTTC.

The gene calls are TRBV19 and TRBJ2-4; 8 positions agree with TRBD2. V trimming: 5 bases; J trimming: 1 base; junction bases outside the gene matches: 4. Germline assignment: CDR1 LNHDA and CDR2 SQIVND (reference sequence). The CDR3 is 15 amino acids. CDR3 loop: CASSEGGRAKNIQYF. The DNA for the CDR3 is TGTGCCAGTAGTGAGGGCGGGAGGGCCAAAAACATTCAGTACTTC.

The gene calls are TRBV27 and TRBJ1-5; no reliable D call. CDR3 length equals 15 residues. Between the trimmed V and J ends, which lost 2 bases and 0 bases, there was a span of 8 bases. From germline, CDR1 is MNHEY and CDR2 SMNVEV (reference sequence). The CDR3 DNA is TGTGCCAGCAGTTTAACCAGGAATAGCAATCAGCCCCAGCATTTT. Protein sequence: CASSLTRNSNQPQHF.

The chain joins TRBV15 to TRBJ2-5; D gene uncertain. Germline loops: CDR1 LNHNV, CDR2 YYDKDF (reference sequence). V shed 0 bases and J shed 2 bases, with 7 bases lying between them. The CDR3 spans 14 residues. The CDR3, as DNA: TGTGCCACCAGCAGAGATAACGGTCAAGAGACCCAGTACTTC. Amino acid sequence: CATSRDNGQETQYF.

The chain links TRBV13 to TRBJ1-2, with a tentative D call TRBD1 (6 bases). The germline gives CDR1 PRHDT, CDR2 FYEKMQ (reference sequence). The CDR3 spans 14 residues. Deletions cut 2 bases from V and 7 bases from J, with 14 bases between. CDR3 coding DNA: TGTGCCAGCAGCTTAAGAACAGGGCTTAGTGGCTACACCTTC. Translation gives CASSLRTGLSGYTF. The full variable domain, in which reference TRBV13 and TRBJ1-2 provide the parts outside the CDR3, is AAGVIQSPRHLIKEKRETATLKCYPIPRHDTVYWYQQGPGQDPQFLISFYEKMQSDKGSIPDRFSAQQFSDYHSELNMSSLELGDSALYFCASSLRTGLSGYTFGSGTRLTVV.

The chain combines TRBV2 with TRBJ2-7; a possible D gene is TRBD1 (5 bases). Germline CDR1 is SNHLY and CDR2 is FYNNEI. The V and J ends lost 7 bases and 1 base respectively, with 14 bases between them. This CDR3 is built from 14 residues. DNA of the CDR3: TGTGCCAGCAATAGGGGCGTATCGTCCTACGAGCAGTACTTC. Translating it yields CASNRGVSSYEQYF.

This chain connects TRBV11-3 to TRBJ1-1; 8 bases are a match to TRBD1. Trimming took 5 bases from V and 7 from J; bases not matched to a gene: 6. The CDR3 loop spans 13 amino acids. The germline V gene encodes CDR1 SGHNT and CDR2 YENEEA. The CDR3 loop is CASSRDRGGEAFF. The CDR3 bases are TGTGCCAGCAGCCGCGACAGGGGAGGTGAAGCTTTCTTT.

This clone was observed many times. The chain recombines TRBV2 with TRBJ2-4; D might be TRBD1 (6 bases). There are 17 residues in the CDR3. The V gene lost 5 bases and the J gene lost 0 bases, with 17 bases spanning the gap. CDR1 and CDR2 (germline): SNHLY, FYNNEI. CDR3 nucleotides: TGTGCCAGCAGTCAGACAGGACTGCTACTAGCCAAAAACATTCAGTACTTC. Protein product: CASSQTGLLLAKNIQYF.

The chain uses TRBV28 and TRBJ1-1; tentative D call: TRBD1 (6 bases). Per germline, CDR1 MDHEN and CDR2 SYDVKM. This CDR3 has 15 amino acids. V was pared by 4 bases and J by 1 base, with 13 bases between. The CDR3 DNA reads TGTGCCAGCAGTTGGGCAGGGGACCCGAACACTGAAGCTTTCTTT. It translates to CASSWAGDPNTEAFF. The complete variable domain, with remaining parts taken from reference TRBV28 and TRBJ1-1, reads DVKVTQSSRYLVKRTGEKVFLECVQDMDHENMFWYRQDPGLGLRLIYFSYDVKMKEKGDIPEGYSVSREKKERFSLILESASTNQTSMYLCASSWAGDPNTEAFFGQGTRLTVV.

The genes are TRBV30 and TRBJ2-3, with 9 nucleotides matching TRBD2. J was trimmed by 2 bases and V by 1 base; bases with no gene match: 1. CDR1 is GTSNPN, CDR2 SVGIG, per germline (reference sequence). The CDR3 runs to 14 residues. Here the CDR3 DNA reads TGTGCCTGGAGTGGACTAGCGGTCACAGATACGCAGTATTTT. This sequence encodes CAWSGLAVTDTQYF.